One TCR beta chain is described in this entry. Its antigen remains unknown. Combining a sample-barcoded 5' primer with a J-beta primer mix, a second PCR ran for roughly 6 to 12 cycles. Each of the cDNA molecules was tagged by a template-switch adaptor with 12 random nucleotides. No fewer than 2.5 million CDR3-containing paired-end reads came from each sample. TCRdb re-called the 5' RACE reads through MiXCR, storing one row per CDR3 protein. This sample has hundreds of thousands of distinct CDR3 sequences, with 58% found just once. CDR1 MNHEY and CDR2 SVGEGT come from the germline V gene. Trimming left V 6 bases short and J 10 bases short, with 13 bases between. The CDR3 runs 12 residues. This record belongs to a study of blood T cells in healthy people across ages. Findings and limits, study-wide: More naive CD4+ cells and higher diversity marked long-lived donors relative to aged donors.

Sequencing was done on a sample of blood. This sequence joins TRBV6-2 or TRBV6-3 and TRBJ2-1; tentatively, D is TRBD1 (5 bases). The sequence derives from a young man in good health. The CDR3 DNA reads TGTGCCAGCAGATCCAGGGAACGGGAGCAGTTCTTC. Its protein is CASRSREREQFF.